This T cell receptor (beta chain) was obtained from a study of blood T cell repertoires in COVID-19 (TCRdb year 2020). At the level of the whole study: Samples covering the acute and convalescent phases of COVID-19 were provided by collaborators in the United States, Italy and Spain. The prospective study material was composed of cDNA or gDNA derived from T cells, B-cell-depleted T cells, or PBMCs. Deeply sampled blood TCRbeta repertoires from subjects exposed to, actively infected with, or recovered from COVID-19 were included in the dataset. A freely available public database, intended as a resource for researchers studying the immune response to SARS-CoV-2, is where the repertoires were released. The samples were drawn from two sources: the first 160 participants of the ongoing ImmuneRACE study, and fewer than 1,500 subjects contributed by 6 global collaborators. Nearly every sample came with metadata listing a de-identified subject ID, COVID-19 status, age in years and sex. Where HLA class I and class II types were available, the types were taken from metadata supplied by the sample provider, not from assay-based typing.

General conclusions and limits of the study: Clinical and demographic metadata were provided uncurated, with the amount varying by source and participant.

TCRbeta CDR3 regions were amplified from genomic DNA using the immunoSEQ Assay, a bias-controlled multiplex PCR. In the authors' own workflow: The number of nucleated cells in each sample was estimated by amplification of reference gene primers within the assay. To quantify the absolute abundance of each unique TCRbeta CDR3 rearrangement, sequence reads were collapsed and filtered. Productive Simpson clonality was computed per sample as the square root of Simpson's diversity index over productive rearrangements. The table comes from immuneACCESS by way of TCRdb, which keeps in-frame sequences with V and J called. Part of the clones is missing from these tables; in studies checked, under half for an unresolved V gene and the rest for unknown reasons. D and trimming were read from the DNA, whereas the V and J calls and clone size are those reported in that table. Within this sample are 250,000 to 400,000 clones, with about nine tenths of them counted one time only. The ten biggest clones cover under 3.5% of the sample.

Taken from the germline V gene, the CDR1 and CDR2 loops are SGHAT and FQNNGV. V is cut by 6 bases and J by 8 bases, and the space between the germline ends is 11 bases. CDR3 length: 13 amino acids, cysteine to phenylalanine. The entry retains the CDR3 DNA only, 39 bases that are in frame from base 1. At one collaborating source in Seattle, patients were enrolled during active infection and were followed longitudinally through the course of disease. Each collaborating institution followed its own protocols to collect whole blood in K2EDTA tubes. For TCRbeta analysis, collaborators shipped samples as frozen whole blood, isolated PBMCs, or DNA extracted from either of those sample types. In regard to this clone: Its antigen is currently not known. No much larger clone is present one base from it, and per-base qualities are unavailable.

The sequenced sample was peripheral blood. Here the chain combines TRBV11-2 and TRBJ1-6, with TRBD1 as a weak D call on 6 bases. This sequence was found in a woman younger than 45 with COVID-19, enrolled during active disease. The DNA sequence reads TGTGCCAGCAGTCCAGGGGTTGATTCACCCCTCCACTTT. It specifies CASSPGVDSPLHF.